This T cell receptor beta chain was sequenced during a study of Ad26.COV2.S vaccination and SARS-CoV-2 variants. Repertoires were generated with immunoSEQ multiplex PCR, while TCRdb's copy carries only in-frame clones and drops some. The table includes tens of thousands of clones, less than 85% detected once. In regard to this clone: The target antigen is unknown.

This CDR3 contains 14 residues. The V and J ends lost 3 bases and 5 bases respectively, with 10 bases between them. Germline CDR1 and CDR2: MNHEY and SMNVEV (reference sequence). Overall study findings and caveats: Vaccine recipients surpassed placebo recipients in spike-specific TCR breadth. It was reported that spike-specific CD8+ and CD4+ T cell responses were substantially broad after vaccination. Non-spike TCR breadth was similar in vaccine and placebo recipients. Total T cell responses may have been underestimated by the TCR breadth and depth analyses.

Sequenced here: peripheral blood, sampled after recovery from COVID-19. J is TRBJ1-4 and V is TRBV27; D is unresolved. This sequence was found in a human donor who had recovered from COVID-19. The CDR3 reads CASSFRQPNEKLFF. CDR3 sequence (DNA): TGTGCCAGCAGTTTCCGGCAGCCGAATGAAAAACTGTTTTTT.